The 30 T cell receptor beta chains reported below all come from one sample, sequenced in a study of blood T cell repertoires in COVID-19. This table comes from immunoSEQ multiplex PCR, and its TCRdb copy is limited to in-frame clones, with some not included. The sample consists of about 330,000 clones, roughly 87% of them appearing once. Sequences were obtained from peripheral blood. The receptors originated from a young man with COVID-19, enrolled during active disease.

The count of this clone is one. As DNA, the CDR3 is TGTGCCAGCAGTTCGGGACAGGGGGGATCTTATAGCAATCAGCCCCAGCATTTT. Translated, it gives CASSSGQGGSYSNQPQHF. The V and J genes are TRBV28 and TRBJ1-5; 11 bases match TRBD1. CDR3 length: 18 amino acids. CDR1 and CDR2 (germline): MDHEN, SYDVKM. V gave up 4 bases and J gave up 0 bases; unmatched junction bases: 8.

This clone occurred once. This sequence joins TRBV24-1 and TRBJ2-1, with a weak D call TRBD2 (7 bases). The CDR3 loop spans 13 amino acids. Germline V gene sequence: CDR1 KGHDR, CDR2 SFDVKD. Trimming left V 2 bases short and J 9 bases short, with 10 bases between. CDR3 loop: CATSDWAGAEQFF. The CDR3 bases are TGTGCCACCAGTGATTGGGCGGGGGCTGAGCAGTTCTTC.

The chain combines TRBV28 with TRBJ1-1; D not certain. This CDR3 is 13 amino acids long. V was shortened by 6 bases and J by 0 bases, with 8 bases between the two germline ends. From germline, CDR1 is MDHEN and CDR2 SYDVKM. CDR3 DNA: TGTGCCAGCAGGACACGACTGAACACTGAAGCTTTCTTT. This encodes CASRTRLNTEAFF. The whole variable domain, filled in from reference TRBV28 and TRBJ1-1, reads DVKVTQSSRYLVKRTGEKVFLECVQDMDHENMFWYRQDPGLGLRLIYFSYDVKMKEKGDIPEGYSVSREKKERFSLILESASTNQTSMYLCASRTRLNTEAFFGQGTRLTVV.

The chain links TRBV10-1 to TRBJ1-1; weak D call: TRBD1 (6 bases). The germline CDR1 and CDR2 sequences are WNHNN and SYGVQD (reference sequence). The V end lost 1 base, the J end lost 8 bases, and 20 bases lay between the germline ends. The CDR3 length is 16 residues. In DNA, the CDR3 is TGCGCCAGCAGTGAGTACCCCCGCATCGAGCAGGGGGAAGCTTTCTTT. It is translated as CASSEYPRIEQGEAFF.

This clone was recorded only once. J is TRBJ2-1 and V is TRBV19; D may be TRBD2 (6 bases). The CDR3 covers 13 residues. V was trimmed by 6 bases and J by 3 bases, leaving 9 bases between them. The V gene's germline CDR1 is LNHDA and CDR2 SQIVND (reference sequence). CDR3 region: CASSWDFYNEQFF. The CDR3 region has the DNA TGTGCCAGTAGCTGGGACTTCTACAATGAGCAGTTCTTC.

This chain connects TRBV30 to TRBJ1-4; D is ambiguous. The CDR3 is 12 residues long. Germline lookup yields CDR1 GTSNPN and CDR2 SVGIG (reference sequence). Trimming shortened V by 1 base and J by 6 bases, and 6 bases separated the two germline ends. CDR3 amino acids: CAWSGGDEKLFF. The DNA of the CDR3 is TGTGCCTGGAGTGGAGGAGATGAAAAACTGTTTTTT.

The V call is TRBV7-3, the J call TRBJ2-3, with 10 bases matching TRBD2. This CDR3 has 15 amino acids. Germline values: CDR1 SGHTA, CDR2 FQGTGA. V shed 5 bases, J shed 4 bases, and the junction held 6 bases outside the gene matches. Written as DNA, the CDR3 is TGTGCCAGCAGCCCCCGACTAGCGGGCCCAGATACGCAGTATTTT. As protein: CASSPRLAGPDTQYF.

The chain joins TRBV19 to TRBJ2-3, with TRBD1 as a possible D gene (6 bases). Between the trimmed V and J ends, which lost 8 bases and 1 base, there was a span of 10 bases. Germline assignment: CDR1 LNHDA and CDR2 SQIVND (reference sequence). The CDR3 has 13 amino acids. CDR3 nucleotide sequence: TGTGCCAGTTTCGCAGGGGGCACAGATACGCAGTATTTT. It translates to CASFAGGTDTQYF.

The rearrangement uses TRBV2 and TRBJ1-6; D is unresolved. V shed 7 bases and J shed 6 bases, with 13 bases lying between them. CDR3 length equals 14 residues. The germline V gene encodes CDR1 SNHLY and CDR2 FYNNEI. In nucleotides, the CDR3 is TGTGCCAGCACAGAGCGGCGGACTAATTCACCCCTCCACTTT. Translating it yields CASTERRTNSPLHF.

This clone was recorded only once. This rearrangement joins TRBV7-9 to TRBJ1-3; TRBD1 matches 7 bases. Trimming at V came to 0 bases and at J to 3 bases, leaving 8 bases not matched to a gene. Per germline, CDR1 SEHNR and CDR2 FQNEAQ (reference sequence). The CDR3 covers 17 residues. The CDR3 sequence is CASSLARQGLYGNTIYF. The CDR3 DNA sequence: TGTGCCAGCAGCTTAGCGCGACAGGGACTTTATGGAAACACCATATATTTT.

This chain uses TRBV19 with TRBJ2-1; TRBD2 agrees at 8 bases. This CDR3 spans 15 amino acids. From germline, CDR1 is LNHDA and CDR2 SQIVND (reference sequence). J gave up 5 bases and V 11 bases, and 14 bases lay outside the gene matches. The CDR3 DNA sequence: TGTGCCGGTCCGCGGCGGGAGGAAAGGGACAATGAGCAGTTCTTC. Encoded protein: CAGPRREERDNEQFF.

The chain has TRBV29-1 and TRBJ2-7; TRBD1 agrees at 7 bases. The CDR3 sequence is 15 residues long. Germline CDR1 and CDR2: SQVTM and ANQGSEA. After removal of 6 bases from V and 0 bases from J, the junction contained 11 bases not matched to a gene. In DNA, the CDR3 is TGCAGCGTGGAGAGGGGGCAGGGGTACTCCTACGAGCAGTACTTC. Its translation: CSVERGQGYSYEQYF.

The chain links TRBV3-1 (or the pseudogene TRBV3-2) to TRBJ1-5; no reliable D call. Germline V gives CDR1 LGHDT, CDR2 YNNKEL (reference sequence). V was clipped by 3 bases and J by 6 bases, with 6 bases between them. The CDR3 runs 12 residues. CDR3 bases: TGTGCCAGCAGCCACTATGGTCAGCCCCAGCATTTT. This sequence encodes CASSHYGQPQHF.

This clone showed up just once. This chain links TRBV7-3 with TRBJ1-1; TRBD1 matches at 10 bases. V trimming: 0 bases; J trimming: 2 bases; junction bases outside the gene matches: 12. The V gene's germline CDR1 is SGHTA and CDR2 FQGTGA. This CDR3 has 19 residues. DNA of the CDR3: TGTGCCAGCAGCTTAACGGAGGTGGACAGGGGGTCTACAAACACTGAAGCTTTCTTT. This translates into CASSLTEVDRGSTNTEAFF. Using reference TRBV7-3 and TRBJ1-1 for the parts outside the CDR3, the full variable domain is GAGVSQTPSNKVTEKGKYVELRCDPISGHTALYWYRQSLGQGPEFLIYFQGTGAADDSGLPNDRFFAVRPEGSVSTLKIQRTERGDSAVYLCASSLTEVDRGSTNTEAFFGQGTRLTVV.

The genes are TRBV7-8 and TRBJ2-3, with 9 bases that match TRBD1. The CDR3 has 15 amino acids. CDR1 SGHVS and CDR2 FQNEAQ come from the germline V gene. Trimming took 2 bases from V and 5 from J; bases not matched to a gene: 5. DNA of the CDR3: TGTGCCAGCAGCTTACCGGGACAGGGAAAAGATACGCAGTATTTT. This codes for CASSLPGQGKDTQYF.

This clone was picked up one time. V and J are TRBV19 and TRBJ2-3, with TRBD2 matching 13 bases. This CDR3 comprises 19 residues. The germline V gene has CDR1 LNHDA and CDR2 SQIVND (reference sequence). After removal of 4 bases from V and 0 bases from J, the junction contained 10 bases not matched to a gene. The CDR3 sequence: CASSKGGRLAGGSTDTQYF. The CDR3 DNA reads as TGTGCCAGTAGTAAGGGGGGCCGACTAGCGGGAGGAAGCACAGATACGCAGTATTTT. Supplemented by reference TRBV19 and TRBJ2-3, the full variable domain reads DGGITQSPKYLFRKEGQNVTLSCEQNLNHDAMYWYRQDPGQGLRLIYYSQIVNDFQKGDIAEGYSVSREKKESFPLTVTSAQKNPTAFYLCASSKGGRLAGGSTDTQYFGPGTRLTVL.

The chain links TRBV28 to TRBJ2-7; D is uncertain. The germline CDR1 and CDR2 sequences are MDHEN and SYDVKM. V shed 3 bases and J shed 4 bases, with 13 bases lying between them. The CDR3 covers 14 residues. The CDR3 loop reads CASSFRLERYEQYF. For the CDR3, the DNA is TGTGCCAGCAGTTTTCGGTTGGAGAGGTACGAGCAGTACTTC.

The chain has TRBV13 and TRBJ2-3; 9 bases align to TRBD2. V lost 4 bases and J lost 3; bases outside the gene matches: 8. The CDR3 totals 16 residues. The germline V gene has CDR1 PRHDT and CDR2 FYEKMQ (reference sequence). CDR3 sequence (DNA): TGTGCCAGCAGCTCCTCCCCGGGACTAGCAACAGATACGCAGTATTTT. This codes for CASSSSPGLATDTQYF.

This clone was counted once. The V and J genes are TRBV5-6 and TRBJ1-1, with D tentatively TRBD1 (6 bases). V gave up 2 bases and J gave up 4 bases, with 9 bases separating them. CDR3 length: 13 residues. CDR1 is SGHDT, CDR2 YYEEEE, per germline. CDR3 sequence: CASSLRGGTEAFF. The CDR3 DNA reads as TGTGCCAGCAGCTTACGAGGGGGCACTGAAGCTTTCTTT.

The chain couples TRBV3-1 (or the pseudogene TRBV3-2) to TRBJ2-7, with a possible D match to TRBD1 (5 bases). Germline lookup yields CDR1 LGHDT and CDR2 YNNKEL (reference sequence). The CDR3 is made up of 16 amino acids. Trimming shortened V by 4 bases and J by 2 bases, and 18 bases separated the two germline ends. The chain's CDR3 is CASSPRSGHEAYEQYF. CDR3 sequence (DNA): TGTGCCAGCAGCCCCCGGTCTGGACACGAAGCCTACGAGCAGTACTTC.

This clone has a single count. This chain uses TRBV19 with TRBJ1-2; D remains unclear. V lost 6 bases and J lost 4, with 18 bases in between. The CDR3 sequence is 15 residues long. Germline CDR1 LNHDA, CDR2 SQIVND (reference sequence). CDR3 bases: TGTGCCAGTAGAGGCGGGTCTAACCTTCTCTATGGCTACACCTTC. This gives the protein CASRGGSNLLYGYTF.

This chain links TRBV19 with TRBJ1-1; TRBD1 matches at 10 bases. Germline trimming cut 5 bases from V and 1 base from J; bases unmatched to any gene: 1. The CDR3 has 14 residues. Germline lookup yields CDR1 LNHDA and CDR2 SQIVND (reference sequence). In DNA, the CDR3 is TGTGCCAGTAGTGGACAGGGGGGGAACACTGAAGCTTTCTTT. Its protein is CASSGQGGNTEAFF. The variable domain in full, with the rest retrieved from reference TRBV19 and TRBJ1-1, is DGGITQSPKYLFRKEGQNVTLSCEQNLNHDAMYWYRQDPGQGLRLIYYSQIVNDFQKGDIAEGYSVSREKKESFPLTVTSAQKNPTAFYLCASSGQGGNTEAFFGQGTRLTVV.

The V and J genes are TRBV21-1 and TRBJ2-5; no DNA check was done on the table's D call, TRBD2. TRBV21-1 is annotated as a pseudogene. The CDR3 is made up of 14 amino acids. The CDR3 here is CASSKGQEEETQYF. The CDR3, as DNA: TGTGCCAGCAGCAAAGGGCAGGAGGAAGAGACCCAGTACTTC.

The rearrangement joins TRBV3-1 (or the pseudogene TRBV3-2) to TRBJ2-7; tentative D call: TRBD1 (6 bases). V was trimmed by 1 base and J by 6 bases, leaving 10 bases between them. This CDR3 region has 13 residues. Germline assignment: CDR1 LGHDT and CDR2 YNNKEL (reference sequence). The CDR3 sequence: CASSQVGAGEQYF. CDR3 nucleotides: TGTGCCAGCAGCCAAGTGGGGGCTGGCGAGCAGTACTTC.

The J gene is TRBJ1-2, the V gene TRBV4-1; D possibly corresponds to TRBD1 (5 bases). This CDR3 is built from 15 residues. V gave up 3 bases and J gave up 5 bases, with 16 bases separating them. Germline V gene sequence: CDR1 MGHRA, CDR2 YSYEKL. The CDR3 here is CASSQGPQGSYGYTF. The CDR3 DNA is TGCGCCAGCAGCCAGGGTCCCCAGGGATCGTATGGCTACACCTTC.

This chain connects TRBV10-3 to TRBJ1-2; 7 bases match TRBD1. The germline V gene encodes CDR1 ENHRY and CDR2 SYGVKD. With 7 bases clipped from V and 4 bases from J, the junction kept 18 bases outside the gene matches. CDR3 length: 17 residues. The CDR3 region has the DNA TGTGCCATCACTTCGGGAGCTCACAGGGGAAGGGCCTATGGCTACACCTTC. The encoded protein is CAITSGAHRGRAYGYTF.

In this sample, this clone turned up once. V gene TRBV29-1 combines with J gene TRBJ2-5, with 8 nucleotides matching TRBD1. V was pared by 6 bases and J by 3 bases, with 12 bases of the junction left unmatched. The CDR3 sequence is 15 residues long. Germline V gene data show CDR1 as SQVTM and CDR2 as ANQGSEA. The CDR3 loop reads CSVEPKDRVEETQYF. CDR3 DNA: TGCAGCGTCGAACCCAAGGACAGGGTTGAAGAGACCCAGTACTTC.

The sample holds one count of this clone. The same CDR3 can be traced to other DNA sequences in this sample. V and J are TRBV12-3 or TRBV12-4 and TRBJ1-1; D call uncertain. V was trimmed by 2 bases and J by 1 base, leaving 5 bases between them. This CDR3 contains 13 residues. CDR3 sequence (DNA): TGTGCCAGCAGTTTAAGAGAGAACACTGAAGCTTTCTTT. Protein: CASSLRENTEAFF.

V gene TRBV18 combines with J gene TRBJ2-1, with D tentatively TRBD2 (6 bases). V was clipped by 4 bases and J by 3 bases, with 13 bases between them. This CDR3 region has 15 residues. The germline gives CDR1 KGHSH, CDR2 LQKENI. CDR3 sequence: CASSLGLGYYNEQFF. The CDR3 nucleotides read TGTGCCAGCTCACTGGGACTGGGATACTACAATGAGCAGTTCTTC.

This CDR3 reads CSAQGRGQATDTQYF. The CDR3 bases are TGCAGCGCCCAAGGAAGGGGACAGGCCACAGATACGCAGTATTTT. V usage is TRBV29-1 and J usage is TRBJ2-3, with 8 bases that match TRBD1. The V gene's germline CDR1 is SQVTM and CDR2 ANQGSEA. The CDR3 totals 15 residues. V lost 7 bases and J lost 2; bases outside the gene matches: 11.